This note documents a single T cell receptor beta chain sequence. The data belong to a study of blood T cell repertoires in COVID-19. Study-wide context: Acute-phase and convalescent COVID-19 samples originated in the United States, Italy and Spain. Sources were T cells, B-cell-depleted T cells, or PBMCs; the material itself was cDNA or gDNA.

Original processing methods: Reference gene primer amplification yielded estimated nucleated cell counts. Only in-frame clones appear in the TCRdb table, and some are missing; sequencing was by immunoSEQ multiplex PCR. V, J and clone size were drawn from that table, and D and trimming were deduced from the DNA. The sample consists of about 180,000 clones, roughly nine tenths of them appearing once. Looked up from germline, CDR1 is MDHEN and CDR2 is SYDVKM. The length of the CDR3 is 14 residues. V lost 6 bases and J lost 3, with 11 bases in between. The receptor's source is a man between 65 and 85 years old with active or convalescent COVID-19. Sequenced sample: peripheral blood. V usage is TRBV28 and J usage is TRBJ1-4; tentatively, D is TRBD1 (5 bases). The CDR3 here is CASSLWGPNEKLFF. The CDR3 DNA reads as TGTGCCAGCAGCCTTTGGGGCCCTAATGAAAAACTGTTTTTT.